This T cell receptor (beta chain) was captured by sequencing in a study of blood T cell repertoires in COVID-19. Clones were read by immunoSEQ multiplex PCR, and TCRdb kept only the in-frame ones, dropping some. The sample lists some 320,000 clones, under 90% seen once, with more than 9.5% in the top ten. Trimming took off 4 bases at V and 2 bases at J, with 11 bases between the two ends. The germline V gene encodes CDR1 LGHNA and CDR2 YNFKEQ. The CDR3 is 15 residues long. The V call is TRBV4-2, the J call TRBJ2-2, with D possibly TRBD1 on 6 matching bases. The sequence was collected from a woman in her twenties or thirties with COVID-19, enrolled during active disease. The sequencing sample was made of peripheral blood. The CDR3 loop is CASSPTGTNTGELFF. The CDR3 DNA reads as TGTGCCAGCAGCCCCACAGGGACAAACACCGGGGAGCTGTTTTTT.